This T cell receptor (beta chain) originates from a study of cytomegalovirus exposure and HLA in healthy donors. Study conclusions and caveats: Presence/absence analysis assumed near-uniform sequencing depth across donors. In a later analysis, TCR beta V- and J-gene trimming was associated with a missense DCLRE1C variant. Reportedly, HLA-A and HLA-B alleles of most subjects were accurately predicted from TCR beta. In a later analysis, an Asian-associated ancestry cluster reportedly showed fewer N-insertions than the approximately 640-donor mean.

PCR was performed using 60 Vbeta and 13 Jbeta primers. TCRdb's copy holds only in-frame clones and misses some; the assay was immunoSEQ multiplex PCR. The sample holds about 210,000 clones, roughly 82% seen once. Comments on this clone: What it recognizes is unknown.

Between the trimmed V and J ends, which lost 2 bases and 7 bases, there was a span of 8 bases. In germline, CDR1 is MNHEY, CDR2 SVGAGI. There are 13 residues in the CDR3. The chain is built from TRBV6-5 and TRBJ2-2; no reliable D call. The receptor comes from a man aged 40-49 years in good health and CMV-seropositive. The sequencing input was PBMCs. CDR3 in amino acids: CASSYGHGGELFF. In DNA form, the CDR3 reads TGTGCCAGCAGTTACGGGCATGGCGGGGAGCTGTTTTTT.